This T cell receptor (beta chain) appears in the sequencing data of a study of T cell changes during pregnancy in multiple sclerosis. Clones were sequenced by immunoSEQ multiplex PCR, and TCRdb holds only the in-frame ones, with some missing. The table lists about 89,000 clones, 85% to 95% of them singletons, with around 0.84% in the top ten. This specimen consisted of peripheral blood, obtained in the third trimester of pregnancy. The origin of this receptor is a female donor with multiple sclerosis, enrolled in a pregnancy study.

CDR3 in DNA: TGTGCCAGCAGACACCCCGGACAGTTGACCTACGAGCAGTACTTC. Amino acid sequence: CASRHPGQLTYEQYF. V is TRBV11-2 and J is TRBJ2-7; perhaps TRBD1 as D (6 bases). V was clipped by 6 bases and J by 2 bases, with 17 bases between them. The V gene's germline CDR1 is SGHAT and CDR2 FQNNGV. The CDR3 consists of 15 residues.